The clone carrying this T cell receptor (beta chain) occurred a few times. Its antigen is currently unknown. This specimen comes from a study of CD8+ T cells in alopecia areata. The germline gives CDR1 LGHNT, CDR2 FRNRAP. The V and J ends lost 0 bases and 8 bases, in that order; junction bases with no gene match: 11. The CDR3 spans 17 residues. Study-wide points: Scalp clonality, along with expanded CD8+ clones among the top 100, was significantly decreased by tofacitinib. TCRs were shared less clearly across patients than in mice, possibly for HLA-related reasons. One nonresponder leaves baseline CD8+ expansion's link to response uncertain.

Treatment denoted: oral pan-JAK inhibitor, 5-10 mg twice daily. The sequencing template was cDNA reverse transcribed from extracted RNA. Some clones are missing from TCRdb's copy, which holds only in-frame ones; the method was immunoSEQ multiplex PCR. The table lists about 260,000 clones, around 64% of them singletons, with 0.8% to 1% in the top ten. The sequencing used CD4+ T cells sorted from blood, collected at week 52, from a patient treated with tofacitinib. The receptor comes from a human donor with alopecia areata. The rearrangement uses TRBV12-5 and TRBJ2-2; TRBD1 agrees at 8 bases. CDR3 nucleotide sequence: TGTGCTAGTGGTTTGGTTCGATCAGGGGGCTTAAATGGGGAGCTGTTTTTT. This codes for CASGLVRSGGLNGELFF. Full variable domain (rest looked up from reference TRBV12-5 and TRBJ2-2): DARVTQTPRHKVTEMGQEVTMRCQPILGHNTVFWYRQTMMQGLELLAYFRNRAPLDDSGMPKDRFSAEMPDATLATLKIQPSEPRDSAVYFCASGLVRSGGLNGELFFGEGSRLTVL.